This TCR beta chain was found in a study of blood T cell repertoires in COVID-19. Across the study: Acute and convalescent COVID-19 samples came from the United States, Italy and Spain. Sources were T cells, B-cell-depleted T cells, or PBMCs; the material itself was cDNA or gDNA.

Per the authors' pipeline: Estimation of nucleated cell counts relied on the amplification of reference gene primers. Sequencing used immunoSEQ multiplex PCR; TCRdb keeps in-frame clones, though not all of them. That table is the source of V, J and clone size, and D and trimming were worked out from the DNA. Among some 510,000 clones, roughly 90% were seen once, and the ten largest hold approximately 1.8%. CDR1 and CDR2 (germline): SGHTA, FQGNSA. The CDR3 extends over 16 amino acids. V shed 4 bases and J shed 6 bases, with 21 bases lying between them. This clone came up many times. This receptor was obtained from a woman in her thirties or forties who had recovered from COVID-19. The sequencing sample was made of PBMCs or T cells enriched from blood (not recorded which). This chain connects TRBV7-2 to TRBJ1-2; TRBD1 might be the D (5 bases). The CDR3, as DNA: TGTGCCAGCAGCTCAACCACCGGGGGAGAGCTTCATGGCTACACCTTC. Encoded protein: CASSSTTGGELHGYTF.